This T cell receptor beta chain is drawn from a study of CD8 T cells in Susac syndrome. Reverse transcription of 0.5 to 1 ug RNA was performed with random hexamers. Multiplex PCR with immunoSEQ amplified the TCR beta CDR3 across 54 Vbeta and 13 Jbeta. TCRdb itself ran the immunoSEQ multiplex PCR reads through MiXCR, one entry per CDR3 protein. The repertoire holds 45,000 to 60,000 distinct CDR3 sequences, 80% to 95% seen once, with about 0.41% in the top ten. CD8+ and CD4+ T cells from blood underwent TCR beta sequencing, which was carried out in a high-throughput format. Controls were healthy donors (matched for age and sex). Germline CDR1 is DFQATT and CDR2 is SNEGSKA (reference sequence). V dropped 0 bases and J dropped 0 bases, with 8 bases sitting between them. The CDR3 spans 14 residues.

Material: CD8+ T cells from PBMCs. The origin of this receptor is a human donor in good health. The gene calls are TRBV20-1 and TRBJ1-1; D unclear. CDR3 DNA: TGCAGTGCTAGAGATGGAGCCCTGAACACTGAAGCTTTCTTT. This translates into CSARDGALNTEAFF.